A few counts support the clone carrying this TCR beta chain. Its antigen is as yet unknown. The sample originates from a study of CD8 T cells in ankylosing spondylitis. Whole-study results and caveats: Researchers reportedly found disease-linked clones significantly enriched in matched ankylosing spondylitis synovial fluid. Clones linked with disease were CD8+ and fairly uncommon in the peripheral blood.

Germline CDR1 reads LNHNV; CDR2 reads YYDKDF (reference sequence). The trim removed 2 bases at V and 7 bases at J, leaving 1 base unmatched. The CDR3 contains 13 residues. Libraries of TCR beta came from quantitative 5'-RACE with molecular barcodes. TCRdb redid the calling of the 5' RACE reads with MiXCR, one entry per CDR3 protein. Among approximately 100,000 distinct CDR3 sequences listed, 24% were seen once. Sequenced sample: synovial fluid, either unsorted or a sorted T cell fraction (not recorded which). The clonotype originates from a male donor with ankylosing spondylitis. The V gene is TRBV15, the J gene TRBJ1-4; 7 nucleotides agree with TRBD1. CDR3: CATSRKGAEKLFF. CDR3 nucleotides: TGTGCCACCAGCAGAAAGGGGGCTGAAAAACTGTTTTTT.